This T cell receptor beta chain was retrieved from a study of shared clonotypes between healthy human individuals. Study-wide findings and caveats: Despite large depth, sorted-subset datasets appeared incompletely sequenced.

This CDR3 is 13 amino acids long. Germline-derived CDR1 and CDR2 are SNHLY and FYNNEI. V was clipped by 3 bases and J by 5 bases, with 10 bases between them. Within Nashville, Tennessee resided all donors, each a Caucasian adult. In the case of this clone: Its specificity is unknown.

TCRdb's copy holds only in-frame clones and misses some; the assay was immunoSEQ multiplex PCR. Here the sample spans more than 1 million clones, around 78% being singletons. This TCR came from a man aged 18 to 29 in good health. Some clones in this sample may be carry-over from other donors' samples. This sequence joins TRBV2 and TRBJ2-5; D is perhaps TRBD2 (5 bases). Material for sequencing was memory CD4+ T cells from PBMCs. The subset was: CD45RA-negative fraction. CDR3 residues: CASSDFRGETQYF. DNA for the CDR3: TGTGCCAGCAGTGACTTTCGAGGGGAGACCCAGTACTTC.